This T cell receptor (beta chain) was sequenced for a study of T cells in Graves' hyperthyroidism and ophthalmopathy. Study-level findings and limits: A median about 7 months before onset, the model predicted ophthalmopathy. Most thyroid clonotypes with frequency above 0.001 were detected in blood.

A roughly 9.3 ml volume of fresh peripheral blood provided the PBMCs. This clonotype was picked up a small number of times. Its antigen remains unidentified. The V gene's germline CDR1 is KGHDR and CDR2 SFDVKD. The CDR3 length is 12 residues. The V and J ends lost 9 bases and 3 bases respectively, with 10 bases between them. What was amplified from RNA transcripts were TCR beta CDR3 regions. The TCR CDR3 first-round RT-PCR relied on the HTBI primer set. TCRdb analysed the multiplex PCR reads with MiXCR anew, one entry per CDR3 protein. This table holds roughly 700,000 distinct CDR3 sequences, 15% to 20% found once.

The rearrangement joins TRBV24-1 to TRBJ1-2, with no clear D. The sequenced sample was blood. The sequence was collected from a man in his fifties with Graves' hyperthyroidism. The CDR3 spells CATAPGDYGYTF. CDR3 nucleotides: TGTGCCACCGCGCCCGGGGACTATGGCTACACCTTC.